A single sample gave rise to the 9 T cell receptor beta chains below, sequenced in a study of cytomegalovirus exposure and HLA in healthy donors. PCR was performed using 60 Vbeta and 13 Jbeta primers. Repertoires were generated with immunoSEQ multiplex PCR, while TCRdb's copy carries only in-frame clones and drops some. The table lists 99,000 or so clones, approximately 80% of them singletons. The sample was PBMCs. These TCRs come from a man aged 30 to 39 in good health and CMV-seronegative.

The chain recombines TRBV7-9 with TRBJ2-3; 7 bases match TRBD2. CDR3 length: 14 amino acids. Per the germline V gene, CDR1 is SEHNR and CDR2 is FQNEAQ (reference sequence). Trimming removed 5 bases from V and 14 bases from J; junction bases left unmatched: 16. CDR3 amino acids: CASSPIGGLVAWYF. Written as DNA, the CDR3 is TGTGCCAGCAGCCCCATAGGTGGACTAGTGGCCTGGTATTTT.

The V call is TRBV11-2, the J call TRBJ1-2; 7 nucleotides align to TRBD1. Looked up from germline, CDR1 is SGHAT and CDR2 is FQNNGV. V lost 4 bases to trimming and J lost 2 bases; unmatched junction nucleotides: 7. The CDR3 is 15 amino acids. The CDR3 loop reads CASSSLTGLNYGYTF. In DNA, the CDR3 is TGTGCCAGCAGCTCTTTGACAGGGCTGAACTATGGCTACACCTTC.

The V and J genes are TRBV6-6 and TRBJ1-3; D unclear. CDR1 and CDR2 (germline): MNHNY, SVGAGI (reference sequence). The V and J ends lost 7 bases and 0 bases respectively, with 10 bases between them. The CDR3 runs to 14 residues. This CDR3 reads CASTPLRSGNTIYF. DNA of the CDR3: TGTGCCAGCACCCCCCTTCGCTCTGGAAACACCATATATTTT.

The chain combines TRBV29-1 with TRBJ1-2; perhaps TRBD1 as D (5 bases). V was trimmed by 4 bases and J by 11 bases, leaving 17 bases between them. This CDR3 comprises 12 residues. The germline V gene encodes CDR1 SQVTM and CDR2 ANQGSEA. The CDR3 region is CSVAGDSTHYTF. CDR3 nucleotides: TGCAGCGTTGCTGGCGACAGCACACATTACACCTTC.

The V and J genes are TRBV4-3 and TRBJ1-2, with D possibly being TRBD1 (6 bases). The CDR3 is 15 amino acids. Germline values: CDR1 LGHNA, CDR2 YSLEER. V dropped 4 bases and J dropped 1 base, with 13 bases sitting between them. CDR3 coding DNA: TGCGCCAGCAGCCCAGAAGGACAGAATAACTATGGCTACACCTTC. Protein: CASSPEGQNNYGYTF.

The chain combines TRBV6-5 with TRBJ1-5, with D maybe TRBD1 (5 bases). This CDR3 spans 14 amino acids. The germline gives CDR1 MNHEY, CDR2 SVGAGI. Deletions cut 2 bases from V and 4 bases from J, with 9 bases between. CDR3 sequence (DNA): TGTGCCAGCAGTTACGACCGGGGGAATCAGCCCCAGCATTTT. As protein: CASSYDRGNQPQHF.

The chain has TRBV29-1 and TRBJ2-3; 7 bases agree with TRBD1. Germline V gives CDR1 SQVTM, CDR2 ANQGSEA. J was trimmed by 5 bases and V by 8 bases; bases with no gene match: 10. This CDR3 spans 13 amino acids. Here the CDR3 reads CSTDKGARDTQYF. Here the CDR3 DNA reads TGCAGCACCGATAAGGGGGCCAGAGATACGCAGTATTTT.

The V and J genes are TRBV5-1 and TRBJ2-1; 7 bases are a match to TRBD1. The germline gives CDR1 SGHRS, CDR2 YFSETQ. V dropped 3 bases and J dropped 3; count of bases not matched to a gene: 3. This CDR3 region has 14 residues. In nucleotides, the CDR3 is TGCGCCAGCAGCTCCAGACAGGGCTACAATGAGCAGTTCTTC. The encoded protein is CASSSRQGYNEQFF.

This chain links TRBV11-3 with TRBJ2-7, with 13 bases matching TRBD2. Losses at the gene ends were 8 bases for V and 6 bases for J; bases not matched to a gene: 10. The CDR3 length is 15 residues. Germline CDR1 SGHNT, CDR2 YENEEA. The CDR3 here is CASSPGTSGTSEQYF. In DNA form, the CDR3 reads TGTGCCAGCTCTCCCGGGACTAGCGGGACTTCCGAGCAGTACTTC.